The 27 T cell receptor beta chains below were found in one sample sequenced in a study of identical twins. TCRdb itself ran the 5' RACE reads through MiXCR, one entry per CDR3 protein. This sample carries about 150,000 distinct CDR3 sequences, around 3.5% of them seen once, and the ten largest clones take around 8%. The sample comprised memory T cells sorted from blood. These receptors were obtained from a man younger than 35 in good health.

This clonotype was observed at least ten times. The chain has TRBV5-1 and TRBJ1-2; D remains ambiguous. The germline V gene has CDR1 SGHRS and CDR2 YFSETQ. V gave up 5 bases and J gave up 4 bases, with 9 bases separating them. The CDR3 contains 12 residues. The CDR3 sequence: CASRSGGYGYTF. Written as DNA, the CDR3 is TGCGCCAGCAGATCGGGTGGCTATGGCTACACCTTC. Full variable domain (remainder filled in from reference TRBV5-1 and TRBJ1-2): KAGVTQTPRYLIKTRGQQVTLSCSPISGHRSVSWYQQTPGQGLQFLFEYFSETQRNKGNFPGRFSGRQFSNSRSEMNVSTLELGDSALYLCASRSGGYGYTFGSGTRLTVV.

The J gene is TRBJ2-3, the V gene TRBV15, with D unclear. Trimming stripped 1 base from V and 2 bases from J, with 4 bases between. CDR1 and CDR2 from the germline V gene are LNHNV and YYDKDF (reference sequence). The CDR3 loop spans 13 amino acids. Here the CDR3 DNA reads TGTGCCACCAGCAGAGCCCCCACAGATACGCAGTATTTT. Its translation: CATSRAPTDTQYF.

This clonotype was observed at least ten times. The chain links TRBV9 to TRBJ2-1; the match to TRBD2 covers 7 bases. Germline CDR1 SGDLS, CDR2 YYNGEE. V shed 0 bases and J 4 bases; nucleotides not matched to a gene: 4. The CDR3 has 15 amino acids. Written as DNA, the CDR3 is TGTGCCAGCAGCGTAGGAGGCGGGAGTTACAATGAGCAGTTCTTC. This translates into CASSVGGGSYNEQFF.

This clonotype was seen many times. The J gene is TRBJ2-7, the V gene TRBV11-2; D is perhaps TRBD1 or TRBD2 (6 bases each). Germline V gene sequence: CDR1 SGHAT, CDR2 FQNNGV. V gave up 1 base and J gave up 6 bases, with 13 bases separating them. This CDR3 region has 14 residues. The DNA of the CDR3 is TGTGCCAGCAGCTTAGCCCCGGGGGCAGTCGAGCAGTACGTC. It translates to CASSLAPGAVEQYV.

The chain uses TRBV28 and TRBJ1-1; D not certain. Germline CDR1 and CDR2: MDHEN and SYDVKM. Trimming removed 5 bases at V and 1 base at J, with 14 bases between. The CDR3 totals 15 residues. The CDR3: CASSLTGPGNTEAFF. CDR3 DNA sequence: TGTGCCAGCAGTCTAACGGGCCCCGGGAACACTGAAGCTTTCTTT.

This clonotype appeared a few times. The chain uses TRBV6-2 or TRBV6-3 and TRBJ2-7; a possible D gene is TRBD2 (6 bases). The CDR3 is made up of 14 amino acids. The germline V and J ends were trimmed by 3 bases and 2 bases, with 11 bases remaining between them. The germline V gene has CDR1 MNHEY and CDR2 SVGEGT. The CDR3 nucleotides read TGTGCCAGCAGTTATTACGGCGGGACCTACGAGCAGTACTTC. Translated, it gives CASSYYGGTYEQYF.

This clonotype was seen many times. The gene calls are TRBV5-1 and TRBJ1-5; D may be TRBD1 (5 bases). Trimming removed 0 bases from V and 7 bases from J, with 14 bases in between. CDR1 SGHRS and CDR2 YFSETQ come from the germline V gene. CDR3 size: 15 residues. The CDR3 spells CASSLEAGQGQPQHF. The CDR3 DNA follows: TGCGCCAGCAGCTTGGAGGCAGGGCAAGGCCAGCCCCAGCATTTT.

This clonotype was detected ten times or more. The chain joins TRBV6-1 to TRBJ1-2; 11 nucleotides agree with TRBD1. J lost 4 bases, V lost 7 bases, and 5 bases had no gene match. Germline values: CDR1 MNHNS, CDR2 SASEGT. CDR3 length: 14 residues. The CDR3, as DNA: TGTGCCAGCACCGGACAGGGGGCTGGCTATGGCTACACCTTC. This codes for CASTGQGAGYGYTF.

This clonotype has a handful of counts. This chain uses TRBV6-2 or TRBV6-3 with TRBJ2-2; 10 nucleotides match TRBD2. The V gene end was trimmed by 4 bases and the J gene end by 4 bases; junction bases not matched to a gene: 12. CDR1 and CDR2 (germline): MNHEY, SVGEGT. The CDR3 runs 18 residues. The CDR3 spells CASSSSASGRDITGELFF. The CDR3 nucleotides read TGTGCCAGCAGTTCTTCCGCTAGCGGGAGAGATATCACCGGGGAGCTGTTTTTT.

This clonotype came up a few times. This chain joins TRBV2 and TRBJ1-5; a weak D match, TRBD1 (5 bases). Germline CDR1 is SNHLY and CDR2 is FYNNEI. This CDR3 spans 16 amino acids. Trimming shortened V by 5 bases and J by 2 bases, and 16 bases separated the two germline ends. The CDR3 protein is CASSPLGRVGNQPQHF. The CDR3 nucleotides are TGTGCCAGCAGTCCGCTGGGCAGGGTCGGCAATCAGCCCCAGCATTTT.

This clonotype showed up many times. The V call is TRBV12-3 or TRBV12-4, the J call TRBJ2-1; 9 bases agree with TRBD2. There are 13 residues in the CDR3. J gave up 8 bases and V 7 bases, and 6 bases lay outside the gene matches. The chain's CDR3 is CASIAGDSHEQFF. The DNA of the CDR3 is TGTGCCAGCATAGCGGGAGACAGTCATGAGCAGTTCTTC.

The table lists this clonotype with many counts. The V gene is TRBV11-2, the J gene TRBJ1-2; 8 bases map to TRBD1. Germline trimming cut 5 bases from V and 5 bases from J; bases unmatched to any gene: 7. This CDR3 is 14 amino acids long. The germline V gene encodes CDR1 SGHAT and CDR2 FQNNGV. The CDR3 region is CASSLQGGGYGYTF. CDR3 DNA sequence: TGTGCCAGCAGCCTACAGGGGGGGGGATATGGCTACACCTTC.

There are many counts of this clonotype. The chain's CDR3 is CASSLKRAEQYF. The CDR3 nucleotides are TGTGCCAGCAGCTTAAAAAGGGCCGAGCAGTACTTC. J is TRBJ2-7 and V is TRBV7-8; D uncertain. This CDR3 is built from 12 residues. V was shortened by 2 bases and J by 6 bases, with 8 bases between the two germline ends. The germline V gene encodes CDR1 SGHVS and CDR2 FQNEAQ.

This clonotype was counted ten times or more. The V and J genes are TRBV27 and TRBJ2-1, with 10 bases matching TRBD2. V lost 2 bases, J lost 6 bases, and 4 bases stayed unmatched. Germline CDR1 is MNHEY and CDR2 is SMNVEV (reference sequence). There are 15 residues in the CDR3. CDR3 DNA sequence: TGTGCCAGCAGTTTACTAGCGGGAGTCTTCAATGAGCAGTTCTTC. Amino acid sequence: CASSLLAGVFNEQFF.

This clonotype has more than one count but fewer than ten. The V call is TRBV19, the J call TRBJ2-1; 9 positions match TRBD2. Germline assignment: CDR1 LNHDA and CDR2 SQIVND (reference sequence). With V trimmed by 6 bases and J by 5 bases, 8 bases remained unmatched. The CDR3 covers 15 residues. The CDR3 DNA sequence: TGTGCCAGTAGAGTTACTAGCGGGCCCCACAATGAGCAGTTCTTC. This translates into CASRVTSGPHNEQFF.

This clonotype was detected ten times or more. The V call is TRBV7-9, the J call TRBJ1-2; TRBD1 matches 8 bases. The J segment lost 10 bases and the V segment lost 5 bases, leaving 12 bases of the junction unmatched. CDR3 size: 14 residues. Looked up from germline, CDR1 is SEHNR and CDR2 is FQNEAQ (reference sequence). CDR3 in amino acids: CASSPRQGSPAYTF. Written as DNA, the CDR3 is TGTGCCAGCAGCCCCCGACAGGGGAGTCCTGCCTACACCTTC. The variable domain in full, completed from reference TRBV7-9 and TRBJ1-2, reads DTGVSQNPRHKITKRGQNVTFRCDPISEHNRLYWYRQTLGQGPEFLTYFQNEAQLEKSRLLSDRFSAERPKGSFSTLEIQRTEQGDSAMYLCASSPRQGSPAYTFGSGTRLTVV.

This clonotype has ten or more counts. This rearrangement joins TRBV10-2 to TRBJ1-4, with TRBD1 matching 10 bases. Germline trimming cut 5 bases from V and 7 bases from J; bases unmatched to any gene: 4. The CDR3 is 14 amino acids. Germline V CDR1 and CDR2: WSHSY, SAAADI. In nucleotides, the CDR3 is TGCGCCAGCAGTACCGGGACAGGGGTTGAAAAACTGTTTTTT. Its protein is CASSTGTGVEKLFF.

This clonotype was counted ten times or more. V and J are TRBV15 and TRBJ1-2, with a weak D call TRBD1 (5 bases). Germline V CDR1 and CDR2: LNHNV, YYDKDF (reference sequence). Trimming pared 4 bases from V and 5 bases from J, leaving 14 bases between. CDR3 length equals 14 residues. CDR3 amino acids: CATSKKTGLYGYTF. In DNA, the CDR3 is TGTGCCACCAGCAAGAAAACAGGTCTTTATGGCTACACCTTC.

This clonotype was seen many times. The rearrangement joins TRBV11-2 to TRBJ2-3, with TRBD2 matching over 9 bases. CDR3 length: 13 amino acids. Germline CDR1 and CDR2: SGHAT and FQNNGV. V lost 3 bases, J lost 11 bases, and 6 bases stayed unmatched. CDR3 in amino acids: CASSFLAGVVQYF. CDR3 in DNA: TGTGCCAGCAGCTTTTTAGCGGGAGTTGTGCAGTATTTT.

This clonotype was observed at least ten times. The V call is TRBV20-1, the J call TRBJ1-1; D might be TRBD1 (6 bases). The CDR3 loop spans 13 amino acids. Trimming cost V 2 bases and J 6 bases, with 13 bases left between them. CDR1 and CDR2 (germline): DFQATT, SNEGSKA (reference sequence). Here the CDR3 DNA reads TGCAGTGCTAGATCGGGGGCGCGGGCTGAAGCTTTCTTT. It encodes CSARSGARAEAFF.

This clonotype was found many times. The chain links TRBV5-5 to TRBJ2-2; D gene unclear. V lost 4 bases and J 11 bases, leaving 21 bases between the germline ends. The CDR3 contains 15 residues. Germline V gives CDR1 SGHKS, CDR2 YYEKEE (reference sequence). The CDR3 protein is CASSPPIPLHRELFF. DNA of the CDR3: TGTGCCAGCAGCCCCCCGATCCCCCTCCATCGCGAGCTGTTTTTT.

This clonotype was counted many times. V is TRBV6-1 and J is TRBJ2-2; weak D call: TRBD1 (6 bases). CDR3 length: 15 amino acids. Trimming shortened V by 6 bases and J by 2 bases, and 13 bases separated the two germline ends. Germline assignment: CDR1 MNHNS and CDR2 SASEGT. CDR3 in DNA: TGTGCCAGCAGCCAGGACAGTTCTAACACCGGGGAGCTGTTTTTT. Translated: CASSQDSSNTGELFF.

The rearrangement links TRBV7-8 to TRBJ2-3; perhaps TRBD1 as D (5 bases). This CDR3 contains 16 residues. The germline CDR1 and CDR2 sequences are SGHVS and FQNEAQ. Trimming cost V 1 base and J 6 bases, with 17 bases left between them. CDR3 residues: CASSLGAQGLGDTQYF. CDR3 nucleotide sequence: TGTGCCAGCAGCTTAGGGGCGCAGGGTCTAGGGGATACGCAGTATTTT.

In this sample, this clonotype turned up many times. This rearrangement joins TRBV3-1 to TRBJ2-2, with a tentative D call TRBD2 (6 bases). Germline CDR1 reads LGHDT; CDR2 reads YNNKEL (reference sequence). There are 16 residues in the CDR3. Trimming removed 0 bases at V and 7 bases at J, with 15 bases between. The DNA of the CDR3 is TGTGCCAGCAGCCAAGATGTTCGGCGGGACGGCGGGGAGCTGTTTTTT. It codes for CASSQDVRRDGGELFF. The full variable domain, its missing parts supplied by reference TRBV3-1 and TRBJ2-2, is DTAVSQTPKYLVTQMGNDKSIKCEQNLGHDTMYWYKQDSKKFLKIMFSYNNKELIINETVPNRFSPKSPDKAHLNLHINSLELGDSAVYFCASSQDVRRDGGELFFGEGSRLTVL.

In its sample, this clonotype was seen many times. This chain connects TRBV6-2 or TRBV6-3 to TRBJ2-7, with unresolved D. Trimming stripped 0 bases from V and 7 bases from J, with 7 bases between. The CDR3 spans 12 residues. CDR1 MNHEY and CDR2 SVGEGT come from the germline V gene. CDR3: CASSYSRAEQYF. The CDR3 DNA follows: TGTGCCAGCAGTTACTCGAGAGCAGAGCAGTACTTC.

Notes on this clonotype: An end of the junction differs from the germline gene, which may be a read error. The genes are TRBV9 and TRBJ2-1, with TRBD2 matching over 9 bases. Germline CDR1 SGDLS, CDR2 YYNGEE. The CDR3 runs to 15 residues. The CDR3 region has the DNA TGTGCCAGCAGCGTAAGTCCTAGCGGGATAAATTTGCCGATCTTC. Protein product: CASSVSPSGINLPIF. The full variable domain, its missing parts supplied by reference TRBV9 and TRBJ2-1, is DSGVTQTPKHLITATGQRVTLRCSPRSGDLSVYWYQQSLDQGLQFLIQYYNGEERAKGNILERFSAQQFPDLHSELNLSSLELGDSALYFCASSVSPSGINLPIFGPGTRLTVL.

Remarks on this clonotype: A much larger clone differs by one base, so this may be a read error. J is TRBJ1-5 and V is TRBV18; TRBD1 matches at 8 bases. Per germline, CDR1 KGHSH and CDR2 LQKENI. The CDR3 spans 16 residues. In nucleotides, the CDR3 is TGTGCCAGCTCACCACTGGGGACAGGCTTTTATCATCCCCAGCATTTT. Translated, it gives CASSPLGTGFYHPQHF. Full variable domain (rest looked up from reference TRBV18 and TRBJ1-5): NAGVMQNPRHLVRRRGQEARLRCSPMKGHSHVYWYRQLPEEGLKFMVYLQKENIIDESGMPKERFSAEFPKEGPSILRIQQVVRGDSAAYFCASSPLGTGFYHPQHFGDGTRLSIL.